A selection of T cell receptor beta chains follows, all from one sample in a study of blood T cell repertoires in COVID-19. The repertoire was sequenced with immunoSEQ multiplex PCR; TCRdb's copy has only in-frame clones and lacks some. The sample consists of under 250,000 clones, roughly 86% of them appearing once. Material: peripheral blood. These receptors came from a woman aged 80 or over with COVID-19, enrolled during active disease. Each CDR3 is given with its conserved first and last residue. Each record gives: CDR3 length, D gene, clone size, J gene, V gene, CDR3 protein, CDR3 DNA. D genes are given only for firm matches. Clone sizes are given selectively: once, few, many, or a class where the clone is expanded.

cdr3_length: 13
d_call: -
clone_size: -
j_call: TRBJ1-2
v_call: TRBV10-3
cdr3_aa: CAISESSRYGYTF
cdr3_nt: TGTGCCATCAGTGAGTCGTCCCGGTATGGCTACACCTTC

cdr3_length: 13
d_call: -
clone_size: -
j_call: TRBJ1-1
v_call: TRBV5-1
cdr3_aa: CASRLAMNTEAFF
cdr3_nt: TGCGCCAGCAGGTTAGCCATGAACACTGAAGCTTTCTTT

cdr3_length: 16
d_call: TRBD2
clone_size: -
j_call: TRBJ2-2
v_call: TRBV18
cdr3_aa: CASSATSGVSTGELFF
cdr3_nt: TGTGCCAGCTCAGCGACTAGCGGGGTTTCCACCGGGGAGCTGTTTTTT

cdr3_length: 15
d_call: -
clone_size: -
j_call: TRBJ2-2
v_call: TRBV18
cdr3_aa: CASSAGTLNTGELFF
cdr3_nt: TGTGCCAGCTCAGCCGGGACTCTAAACACCGGGGAGCTGTTTTTT

cdr3_length: 15
d_call: TRBD2
clone_size: -
j_call: TRBJ2-2
v_call: TRBV10-3
cdr3_aa: CAISYLAGNTGELFF
cdr3_nt: TGTGCCATCAGTTACCTAGCGGGGAACACCGGGGAGCTGTTTTTT

cdr3_length: 14
d_call: TRBD1
clone_size: -
j_call: TRBJ1-5
v_call: TRBV19
cdr3_aa: CASSTTGGLEPQHF
cdr3_nt: TGTGCCAGTAGTACAACAGGGGGCTTGGAGCCCCAGCATTTT

cdr3_length: 15
d_call: TRBD1
clone_size: -
j_call: TRBJ1-1
v_call: TRBV18
cdr3_aa: CASSPGTVMNTEAFF
cdr3_nt: TGTGCCAGCTCACCGGGGACAGTCATGAACACTGAAGCTTTCTTT

cdr3_length: 14
d_call: TRBD2
clone_size: -
j_call: TRBJ2-1
v_call: TRBV18
cdr3_aa: CASSPGLAFLEQFF
cdr3_nt: TGTGCCAGCTCTCCGGGACTAGCTTTCTTGGAGCAGTTCTTC

cdr3_length: 14
d_call: -
clone_size: -
j_call: TRBJ1-4
v_call: TRBV18
cdr3_aa: CASSPPEEREKLFF
cdr3_nt: TGTGCCAGCTCACCACCCGAGGAGCGGGAAAAACTGTTTTTT

cdr3_length: 12
d_call: TRBD1
clone_size: few
j_call: TRBJ1-6
v_call: TRBV28
cdr3_aa: CASRDSYSPLHF
cdr3_nt: TGTGCCAGCCGGGACAGTTATTCACCCCTCCACTTT

cdr3_length: 17
d_call: -
clone_size: -
j_call: TRBJ1-2
v_call: TRBV28
cdr3_aa: CASSLGQGQFTSYGYTF
cdr3_nt: TGTGCCAGCAGCCTGGGGCAGGGGCAATTTACAAGCTATGGCTACACCTTC

cdr3_length: 15
d_call: TRBD2
clone_size: -
j_call: TRBJ2-7
v_call: TRBV7-2
cdr3_aa: CASSLRAGGLYEQYF
cdr3_nt: TGTGCCAGCAGCTTAAGAGCGGGGGGTCTTTACGAGCAGTACTTC

cdr3_length: 14
d_call: -
clone_size: -
j_call: TRBJ2-3
v_call: TRBV5-5
cdr3_aa: CASSLDQGTDTQYF
cdr3_nt: TGTGCCAGCAGCTTGGACCAGGGAACGGATACGCAGTATTTT

cdr3_length: 12
d_call: -
clone_size: -
j_call: TRBJ1-3
v_call: TRBV6-6
cdr3_aa: CASSLAGNTIYF
cdr3_nt: TGTGCCAGCAGCCTCGCGGGAAACACCATATATTTT

cdr3_length: 16
d_call: TRBD2
clone_size: -
j_call: TRBJ2-1
v_call: TRBV19
cdr3_aa: CASSHQTSGGPNEQFF
cdr3_nt: TGTGCCAGTAGTCACCAGACTAGCGGGGGGCCCAATGAGCAGTTCTTC

cdr3_length: 12
d_call: -
clone_size: -
j_call: TRBJ1-2
v_call: TRBV2
cdr3_aa: CASSNSLDGYTF
cdr3_nt: TGTGCCAGCAGTAACTCTTTGGATGGCTACACCTTC

cdr3_length: 15
d_call: TRBD1
clone_size: -
j_call: TRBJ1-1
v_call: TRBV11-2
cdr3_aa: CASSLVQGAWEQAFF
cdr3_nt: TGTGCCAGCAGCTTAGTCCAGGGGGCATGGGAGCAAGCTTTCTTT